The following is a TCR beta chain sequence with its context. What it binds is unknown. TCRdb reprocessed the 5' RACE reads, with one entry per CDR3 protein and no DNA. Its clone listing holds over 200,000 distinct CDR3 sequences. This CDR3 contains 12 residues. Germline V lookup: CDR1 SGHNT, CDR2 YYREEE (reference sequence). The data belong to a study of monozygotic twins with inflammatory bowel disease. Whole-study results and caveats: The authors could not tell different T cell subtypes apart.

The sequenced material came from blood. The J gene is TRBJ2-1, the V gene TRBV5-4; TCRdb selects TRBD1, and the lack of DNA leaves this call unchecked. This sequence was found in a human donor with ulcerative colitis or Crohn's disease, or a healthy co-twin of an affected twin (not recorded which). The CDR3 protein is CASRQDSNEQFF. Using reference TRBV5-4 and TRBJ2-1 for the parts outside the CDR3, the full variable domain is ETGVTQSPTHLIKTRGQQVTLRCSSQSGHNTVSWYQQALGQGPQFIFQYYREEENGRGNFPPRFSGLQFPNYSSELNVNALELDDSALYLCASRQDSNEQFFGPGTRLTVL.